This T cell receptor beta chain was observed in a study of T cells after yellow fever vaccination. Study-wide context: Each low-cell-number fraction was prepared by means of SMART-Seq v4 Ultra Low Input. Findings and caveats of the study: The secondary response was weaker but peaked faster, day 5 versus 15.

The ends were cut back, 5 bases at V and 1 base at J, with 14 bases in the middle. This CDR3 contains 15 residues. Germline loops: CDR1 MNHEY, CDR2 SVGAGI. This clonotype was counted between two and nine times. Its antigen is undetermined. Conversion of TCR transcripts into cDNA relied on 5'RACE template switching, which added a universal primer site and UMIs. Each CDR3 protein is one row after TCRdb ran MiXCR on the 5' RACE reads. The sample yields 350,000 to 550,000 distinct CDR3 sequences, under 20% seen once. This clonotype was obtained from a man younger than 35 who received the YFV17D yellow fever vaccine. The source was PBMCs, collected before the yellow fever booster vaccination. The V and J genes are TRBV6-5 and TRBJ1-1; D gene uncertain. The CDR3 DNA reads TGTGCCAGCAGTCGCCGACCCCTCCCGAACACTGAAGCTTTCTTT. It yields the protein CASSRRPLPNTEAFF.